In this sample, the clone carrying this TCR beta chain turned up once. The target antigen is unknown. This sample was taken from a study of cytomegalovirus exposure and HLA in healthy donors. V lost 10 bases and J lost 1; bases outside the gene matches: 12. Germline CDR1 and CDR2: ENHRY and SYGVKD. This CDR3 has 15 residues. The PCR contained 60 Vbeta and 13 Jbeta primers. Sequencing was performed with immunoSEQ multiplex PCR; in TCRdb, only in-frame clones are kept and a portion is missing. The repertoire holds roughly 200,000 clones, with around nine tenths as singletons. Notes on the study in general: Highly shared variants forming one cluster were likely a sequencing artifact.

The specimen was PBMCs. This receptor was identified in a woman aged 25 to 39 in good health and CMV-seronegative. The chain uses TRBV10-3 and TRBJ2-5; TRBD1 aligns across 7 bases. DNA of the CDR3: TGTGCCACCCAGGTGAAGGGGGCCATCCAAGAGACCCAGTACTTC. Protein: CATQVKGAIQETQYF.